This T cell receptor beta chain emerged from a study of blood T cell repertoires in COVID-19. On the study more broadly: COVID-19 samples from acute and convalescent phases originated in the United States, Italy and Spain. T cells, B-cell-depleted T cells, or PBMCs provided the cDNA or gDNA that served as material.

Germline trimming cut 8 bases from V and 2 bases from J; bases unmatched to any gene: 4. CDR3 length equals 15 residues. Germline CDR1 is MNHEY and CDR2 is SVGAGI. Original processing notes: Using reference gene primer amplification, nucleated cell counts were estimated. Assay: immunoSEQ multiplex PCR; the TCRdb copy retains only in-frame clones and omits some. V and J calls and clone size follow that table, whereas D and trimming were derived from the DNA. Of around 130,000 clones listed, around four fifths are singletons. The sample consisted of peripheral blood. The sequence derives from a man older than 75 with acute or convalescent COVID-19. The chain combines TRBV6-5 with TRBJ2-5, with 14 positions matching TRBD2. CDR3 sequence reads: CASGTSGGRQETQYF. In DNA, the CDR3 is TGTGCCAGCGGGACTAGCGGGGGCCGTCAAGAGACCCAGTACTTC.